This TCR beta chain stems from a study of human T cells and chemical hapten exposure (dated by TCRdb to about 2021). Concerning the study at large: For sensitization, 2% DPC in acetone was applied to a roughly 2 cm by roughly 2 cm area of upper inner arm skin. Patch tests used Finn chambers with 0.01% DPC on the upper back, scored after 6 days by International Contact Dermatitis Research Group standards. The mostly female patient cohort included alopecia areata with under or over 50% scalp involvement, alopecia totalis and alopecia universalis. Weekly therapeutic DPC doses were additionally applied to the scalp of patients throughout the roughly 23-week study period. Blood for TCR sequencing was provided by twenty-nine alopecia patients at one to four time points (pre-sensitization, 2, 6 and 24 weeks). Blood samples were taken from patients before sensitization (week 0) and at 2, 6 and about 24 weeks after DPC sensitization. Libraries were combined into a pool for sequencing, and differences in TCR yield between samples came mainly from small differences in library volumes within the pool. The study tracked peripheral blood TCR repertoire changes in vivo during primary and secondary sensitization to the hapten diphenylcyclopropenone (DPC) in alopecia patients. The study at large found these results: Significantly more large CDR3 similarity clusters were formed by expanded TCRs than by pre-sensitization or healthy control sets, consistent with antigen-driven responses. Because all patients had alopecia, a presumed autoimmune disease, the immune response of the patients might differ from that of healthy individuals. Patch test score correlated positively with the number of PT1 expanded TCRs, reaching significance at thresholds 8, 16 and 32 but not at 4. No change with DPC sensitization was found in the number of TCRs above 1 in 1000 frequency, and no evidence of global repertoire structure alterations was found. Repeated subsampling changed both the strength of the expansion versus patch-test correlation and the threshold at which the correlation became significant.

As concerns this clonotype: The specificity of this receptor is unknown. It has no much larger one-base neighbor in the sample; base qualities were not kept.

Library prep was done by RACE. TCRdb shows the sequencer as NextSeq 500. During library preparation, unique molecular identifiers were attached to individual cDNA molecules so that TCRs could be counted in a quantitative, reproducible way. For every blood RNA sample, sequencing covered both the TCR alpha and TCR beta chains. Processing in the source paper ran as follows. The median number of TCRs per sample was roughly 98,000, ranging from about 20,000 to 700,000. V, J and CDR3 annotation of the TCR reads was performed with the Decombinator software suite. For the PS versus PT1 abundance plots, all samples were subsampled to the same number of TCRs (28,000). TCRs were defined as expanded if absent before sensitization and observed at least eight times at the 2-week time point. TCRdb ran its own pipeline on the public reads, namely fastp trimming at Q25 and MiXCR clone calling, and kept in-frame beta chains. CDR3 protein sequences are deduplicated, and each keeps its most common genes and DNA. TCRdb assigned the V and J calls; the authors' analysis was not used. Recorded for this sample are about 290,000 distinct CDR3 sequences; 7.5% to 8% of them occurred a single time. The ten largest make up more than 0.95% of the sample.

From the germline V gene (reference sequence), CDR1 is LNHNV and CDR2 is YYDKDF. The CDR3 starts with the cysteine, ends with the phenylalanine, and has 19 residues. Only the CDR3 portion is preserved as DNA: 57 bases, with reading frame beginning at the first base. V and J are truncated by 0 bases and 2 bases respectively, leaving an intervening sequence of 22 bases. The time point label on this specimen signifies: pre-sensitization, week 0. Taken with the paper, the label for treatment or condition translates to: therapeutic diphenylcyclopropenone sensitization with weekly scalp DPC. At each patch-test visit, blood was drawn before the patch test was applied. Patients were considered eligible if aged 18 to 70, diagnosed with alopecia and deemed suitable for DPC therapy, and patients were excluded if pregnant. Unfractionated whole blood was collected in Tempus Blood RNA tubes, and total RNA was extracted from that blood.

This clonotype was sampled from a man younger than 30 with alopecia areata. Some clones in this sample may be carry-over from other donors' samples. The chain is encoded by TRBV15 joined to TRBJ1-1; the D gene lacks a confident call. This specimen was whole blood, taken in connection with sensitization to the hapten diphenylcyclopropenone (DPC). The encoded CDR3 is CATSRDSEKWPRYNTEAFF. The DNA reads as follows: TGTGCCACCAGCAGAGATAGCGAGAAATGGCCGCGGTATAACACTGAAGCTTTCTTT.